Below, 21 T cell receptor beta chains from the same sample are listed, as sequenced in a study of cytomegalovirus exposure and HLA in healthy donors. Primers for the PCR totalled 60 Vbeta and 13 Jbeta. This table comes from immunoSEQ multiplex PCR, and its TCRdb copy is limited to in-frame clones, with some not included. The table has nearly 95,000 clones, roughly 69% seen once. Material for sequencing was PBMCs. These receptors originate from a woman aged 25-40 years in good health and CMV-seronegative.

This clone was counted a few times. This chain links TRBV2 with TRBJ2-5; no firm D call. Germline CDR1 is SNHLY and CDR2 is FYNNEI. Between the trimmed V and J ends, which lost 3 bases and 2 bases, there was a span of 7 bases. CDR3 size: 13 residues. CDR3 sequence (DNA): TGTGCCAGCAGTGATGATCTACAAGAGACCCAGTACTTC. It codes for CASSDDLQETQYF.

This clone was detected a few times. The V call is TRBV2, the J call TRBJ2-7; 9 bases are shared with TRBD1. V lost 6 bases and J lost 3; bases outside the gene matches: 6. The CDR3 extends over 14 amino acids. Germline CDR1 and CDR2: SNHLY and FYNNEI. In nucleotides, the CDR3 is TGTGCCAGCAGGGGAGACAGGGGGGTCTACGAGCAGTACTTC. Protein product: CASRGDRGVYEQYF.

The gene calls are TRBV7-2 and TRBJ2-3; a weak D match, TRBD2 (6 bases). The CDR3 runs 16 residues. Trimming shortened V by 1 base and J by 1 base, and 12 bases separated the two germline ends. Looked up from germline, CDR1 is SGHTA and CDR2 is FQGNSA. In nucleotides, the CDR3 is TGTGCCAGCAGCTTAGGTCCTAGCGCCCGCACAGATACGCAGTATTTT. It yields the protein CASSLGPSARTDTQYF.

This clone was picked up a small number of times. The chain joins TRBV6-1 to TRBJ1-4; 9 bases align to TRBD1. Germline CDR1 is MNHNS and CDR2 is SASEGT. There are 14 residues in the CDR3. J lost 8 bases, V lost 6 bases, and 7 bases had no gene match. The CDR3 is CASSRTGQGEKLFF. CDR3 coding DNA: TGTGCCAGCAGCAGAACGGGACAGGGAGAAAAACTGTTTTTT.

The V call is TRBV19, the J call TRBJ2-5; TRBD1 agrees at 12 bases. V trimming: 1 base; J trimming: 4 bases; junction bases outside the gene matches: 4. Germline V lookup: CDR1 LNHDA, CDR2 SQIVND (reference sequence). The CDR3 extends over 16 amino acids. CDR3 residues: CASSIGDRGRRETQYF. DNA for the CDR3: TGTGCCAGTAGTATAGGGGACAGGGGGCGACGAGAGACCCAGTACTTC.

The gene calls are TRBV4-1 and TRBJ1-3; no clear D. This CDR3 has 16 amino acids. The germline gives CDR1 MGHRA, CDR2 YSYEKL. Trimming cost V 0 bases and J 0 bases, with 9 bases left between them. As DNA, the CDR3 is TGCGCCAGCAGCCAAGATAGCGGGAGCTCTGGAAACACCATATATTTT. This codes for CASSQDSGSSGNTIYF.

The chain is built from TRBV7-2 and TRBJ2-3, with a tentative D call TRBD1 (6 bases). CDR3 length: 15 amino acids. The germline V and J ends were trimmed by 5 bases and 2 bases, with 14 bases remaining between them. CDR1 SGHTA and CDR2 FQGNSA come from the germline V gene. CDR3 DNA: TGTGCCAGCAGCCCCAACGACAGGCCCACAGATACGCAGTATTTT. Encoded protein: CASSPNDRPTDTQYF. Supplemented by reference TRBV7-2 and TRBJ2-3, the full variable domain reads GAGVSQSPSNKVTEKGKDVELRCDPISGHTALYWYRQSLGQGLEFLIYFQGNSAPDKSGLPSDRFSAERTGGSVSTLTIQRTQQEDSAVYLCASSPNDRPTDTQYFGPGTRLTVL.

Concerning this clone itself: Other nucleotide sequences in the sample specify the same CDR3. CDR3 loop: CASSHEAHEQYF. DNA of the CDR3: TGTGCCAGCAGCCACGAGGCCCACGAGCAGTACTTC. The chain is built from TRBV11-3 and TRBJ2-7; D is uncertain. Germline CDR1 and CDR2: SGHNT and YENEEA. The CDR3 runs to 12 residues. The V gene lost 5 bases and the J gene lost 5 bases, with 10 bases spanning the gap.

The chain carries TRBV11-3 and TRBJ2-3, with no clear D. Germline lookup yields CDR1 SGHNT and CDR2 YENEEA. Trimming took off 5 bases at V and 2 bases at J, with 11 bases between the two ends. This CDR3 contains 14 residues. CDR3 nucleotide sequence: TGTGCCAGCAGCAATCAGGCTATCACAGATACGCAGTATTTT. Protein product: CASSNQAITDTQYF.

V is TRBV5-5 and J is TRBJ2-7; no firm D call. The germline V gene encodes CDR1 SGHKS and CDR2 YYEKEE (reference sequence). CDR3 size: 12 residues. Trimming left V 4 bases short and J 4 bases short, with 9 bases between. The CDR3 protein is CASSQDIYEQYF. The CDR3 DNA reads as TGTGCCAGCAGCCAAGACATTTACGAGCAGTACTTC.

This clone has more than one count but fewer than ten. The rearrangement links TRBV7-9 to TRBJ2-5; D remains ambiguous. This CDR3 spans 12 amino acids. V was shortened by 7 bases and J by 1 base, with 7 bases between the two germline ends. From germline, CDR1 is SEHNR and CDR2 FQNEAQ (reference sequence). CDR3 sequence (DNA): TGTGCCAGCATCCGGTTCCAAGAGACCCAGTACTTC. Its translation: CASIRFQETQYF. The full variable domain, its missing parts supplied by reference TRBV7-9 and TRBJ2-5, is DTGVSQNPRHKITKRGQNVTFRCDPISEHNRLYWYRQTLGQGPEFLTYFQNEAQLEKSRLLSDRFSAERPKGSFSTLEIQRTEQGDSAMYLCASIRFQETQYFGPGTRLLVL.

The chain employs TRBV21-1 and TRBJ2-7; the table's D call TRBD2 went unverified against the DNA. TRBV21-1 is marked as a pseudogene. The CDR3 runs to 13 residues. In DNA form, the CDR3 reads TGTGCCAGCAGCAAAGAGCACCTCTACGAGCAGTACTTC. This gives the protein CASSKEHLYEQYF.

The chain employs TRBV15 and TRBJ2-1; 7 bases align to TRBD2. V gave up 0 bases and J gave up 5 bases; unmatched junction bases: 10. CDR3 length: 17 amino acids. Germline V lookup: CDR1 LNHNV, CDR2 YYDKDF (reference sequence). Here the CDR3 reads CATSRDEGEGLDNEQFF. The CDR3 DNA reads as TGTGCCACCAGCAGAGACGAAGGGGAGGGCCTCGACAATGAGCAGTTCTTC.

The V call is TRBV6-5, the J call TRBJ2-5; TRBD1 matches at 9 bases. Germline CDR1 and CDR2: MNHEY and SVGAGI. This CDR3 is 14 amino acids long. Trimming took 8 bases from V and 2 from J; bases not matched to a gene: 6. The CDR3 DNA sequence: TGTGCCAGCTCTGGACAGGGGCTTCAAGAGACCCAGTACTTC. It is translated as CASSGQGLQETQYF.

The chain employs TRBV19 and TRBJ1-2; 7 nucleotides align to TRBD1. The CDR3 sequence is 14 residues long. With 5 bases clipped from V and 1 base from J, the junction kept 4 bases outside the gene matches. CDR1 is LNHDA and CDR2 is SQIVND in the germline V gene (reference sequence). For the CDR3, the DNA is TGTGCCAGTAGTTCCCGGGACAGTAACTATGGCTACACCTTC. It specifies CASSSRDSNYGYTF.

The CDR3 region is CASSLLAGQETQYF. CDR3 DNA sequence: TGCGCCAGCAGCTTACTAGCGGGGCAAGAGACCCAGTACTTC. The chain links TRBV5-1 to TRBJ2-5, with 10 bases fitting TRBD2. The CDR3 loop spans 14 amino acids. V trimming: 2 bases; J trimming: 2 bases; junction bases outside the gene matches: 0. CDR1 and CDR2 (germline): SGHRS, YFSETQ. The entire variable domain, with the rest obtained from reference TRBV5-1 and TRBJ2-5, is as follows: KAGVTQTPRYLIKTRGQQVTLSCSPISGHRSVSWYQQTPGQGLQFLFEYFSETQRNKGNFPGRFSGRQFSNSRSEMNVSTLELGDSALYLCASSLLAGQETQYFGPGTRLLVL.

The chain carries TRBV7-2 and TRBJ1-2; 9 nucleotides match TRBD1. Germline loops: CDR1 SGHTA, CDR2 FQGNSA. The CDR3 sequence is 13 residues long. The ends lost 1 base at V and 11 bases at J; junction bases unmatched: 5. CDR3 residues: CASSLVGTGSYTF. In DNA, the CDR3 is TGTGCCAGCAGCTTAGTAGGGACAGGGAGTTACACCTTC.

The chain joins TRBV6-6 to TRBJ2-7, with D maybe TRBD1 (5 bases). CDR1 and CDR2 from the germline V gene are MNHNY and SVGAGI (reference sequence). This CDR3 spans 16 amino acids. V dropped 0 bases and J dropped 4 bases, with 16 bases sitting between them. CDR3 sequence reads: CASSYSFSGKVYEQYF. CDR3 bases: TGTGCCAGCAGTTACTCGTTTTCAGGGAAAGTTTACGAGCAGTACTTC.

This clone was counted a single time. The chain is built from TRBV6-5 and TRBJ2-3; maybe TRBD1 (5 bases). The CDR3 consists of 15 residues. Germline V gives CDR1 MNHEY, CDR2 SVGAGI. Trimming stripped 6 bases from V and 1 base from J, with 14 bases between. CDR3 in amino acids: CASRHGSRGTDTQYF. The CDR3 bases are TGTGCCAGCAGACACGGTAGCAGGGGCACAGATACGCAGTATTTT.

CDR3 sequence: CASSYSRQGIYGYTF. Written as DNA, the CDR3 is TGTGCCAGCAGTTACTCCCGACAGGGAATCTATGGCTACACCTTC. This rearrangement joins TRBV6-5 to TRBJ1-2; 7 bases are shared with TRBD1. J was trimmed by 4 bases and V by 0 bases; bases with no gene match: 5. The length of the CDR3 is 15 residues. CDR1 and CDR2 from the germline V gene are MNHEY and SVGAGI.

The chain recombines TRBV27 with TRBJ2-7; TRBD1 matches at 8 bases. The ends lost 5 bases at V and 5 bases at J; junction bases unmatched: 8. Germline V gives CDR1 MNHEY, CDR2 SMNVEV (reference sequence). The CDR3 has 14 amino acids. CDR3 loop: CASSPGRGLNEQYF. The DNA for the CDR3 is TGTGCCAGCAGTCCGGGCAGGGGGCTAAACGAGCAGTACTTC.